The 32 T cell receptor beta chains given below trace back to one sample, sequenced in a study of T cell responses to AZD1222 COVID-19 vaccine. Profiled with immunoSEQ multiplex PCR; TCRdb holds only in-frame clones, not every one. The sample has about 150,000 clones, under 95% seen once. The sample consisted of peripheral blood, taken on day 0 of AZD1222 vaccination. The receptors derive from an adult in good health.

The chain uses TRBV5-1 and TRBJ1-4; D ambiguous. V lost 1 base, J lost 3 bases, and 13 bases lay in between. This CDR3 comprises 16 residues. Germline values: CDR1 SGHRS, CDR2 YFSETQ. In DNA form, the CDR3 reads TGCGCCAGCAGCTTGCCAACGGGGTTGTCTAATGAAAAACTGTTTTTT. Translated, it gives CASSLPTGLSNEKLFF.

The chain links TRBV7-2 to TRBJ2-2; D is unresolved. V gave up 2 bases and J gave up 5 bases, with 21 bases separating them. Germline lookup yields CDR1 SGHTA and CDR2 FQGNSA. This CDR3 region has 18 residues. The DNA for the CDR3 is TGTGCCAGCAGCTTACTGGGCCGAATAAGTGTTGGGACCGGGGAGCTGTTTTTT. Translated: CASSLLGRISVGTGELFF.

This clone is a singleton in its sample. V is TRBV24-1 and J is TRBJ2-6, with D perhaps TRBD2 (6 bases). This CDR3 contains 14 residues. V gave up 10 bases and J gave up 4 bases, with 13 bases separating them. Per germline, CDR1 KGHDR and CDR2 SFDVKD. The CDR3 nucleotides read TGTGCCACAGCCGGAGGGGCCGGGGCCAACGTCCTGACTTTC. It is translated as CATAGGAGANVLTF.

This chain joins TRBV7-2 and TRBJ2-7, with D maybe TRBD2 (6 bases). Trimming left V 1 base short and J 4 bases short, with 17 bases between. Germline CDR1 SGHTA, CDR2 FQGNSA. The CDR3 length is 16 residues. As DNA, the CDR3 is TGTGCCAGCAGCTTAGAGGCGGGACTGCGGTCTTACGAGCAGTACTTC. As protein: CASSLEAGLRSYEQYF.

This clone was recorded once. V usage is TRBV6-6 and J usage is TRBJ1-2; TRBD1 is a possible D gene (5 bases). Germline V gene lookup returns CDR1 MNHNY and CDR2 SVGAGI (reference sequence). Trimming stripped 2 bases from V and 5 bases from J, with 18 bases between. CDR3 length: 16 amino acids. CDR3 sequence reads: CASSYLLRQSSYGYTF. The CDR3 DNA sequence: TGTGCCAGCAGTTACCTCCTTCGACAGTCCTCTTATGGCTACACCTTC.

This chain joins TRBV28 and TRBJ1-1, with a weak D call TRBD1 (5 bases). Trimming cost V 8 bases and J 1 base, with 17 bases left between them. Germline values: CDR1 MDHEN, CDR2 SYDVKM. The CDR3 length is 15 residues. The CDR3: CASLGGGEGNTEAFF. CDR3 DNA sequence: TGTGCCAGCCTCGGGGGGGGAGAGGGGAACACTGAAGCTTTCTTT. Full variable domain (outside the CDR3, taken from reference TRBV28 and TRBJ1-1): DVKVTQSSRYLVKRTGEKVFLECVQDMDHENMFWYRQDPGLGLRLIYFSYDVKMKEKGDIPEGYSVSREKKERFSLILESASTNQTSMYLCASLGGGEGNTEAFFGQGTRLTVV.

This sequence joins TRBV15 and TRBJ2-1; no clear D. The CDR3 contains 15 residues. Trimming took 1 base from V and 2 from J, leaving 9 bases between them. CDR1 LNHNV and CDR2 YYDKDF come from the germline V gene (reference sequence). The CDR3 bases are TGTGCCACCAGCAGAGGGGCGGAAGCCTACAATGAGCAGTTCTTC. Translation gives CATSRGAEAYNEQFF.

This chain uses TRBV7-9 with TRBJ2-1; D tentatively fits TRBD1 or TRBD2 (5 bases each). The CDR3 spans 14 residues. Trimming removed 4 bases from V and 9 bases from J, with 16 bases in between. Germline assignment: CDR1 SEHNR and CDR2 FQNEAQ (reference sequence). The CDR3 sequence is CASSSIGGWSEQFF. The CDR3 DNA reads TGTGCCAGCAGCTCTATTGGGGGATGGAGTGAGCAGTTCTTC.

The chain carries TRBV28 and TRBJ1-5; TRBD1 aligns across 8 bases. The CDR3 spans 15 residues. In germline, CDR1 is MDHEN, CDR2 SYDVKM. V was pared by 10 bases and J by 3 bases, with 11 bases of the junction left unmatched. Here the CDR3 DNA reads TGTGCCACCCTTACACCAGGGGGCCCCAATCAGCCCCAGCATTTT. Encoded protein: CATLTPGGPNQPQHF.

This clone was seen once. The chain couples TRBV7-2 to TRBJ2-7; 15 nucleotides align to TRBD2. The CDR3 length is 15 residues. Trimming removed 5 bases from V and 3 bases from J; junction bases left unmatched: 2. The germline CDR1 and CDR2 sequences are SGHTA and FQGNSA. The CDR3: CASSGLAGGHYEQYF. In DNA, the CDR3 is TGTGCCAGCAGCGGACTAGCGGGAGGGCACTACGAGCAGTACTTC.

The rearrangement uses TRBV28 and TRBJ2-5; no reliable D call. The ends were cut back, 6 bases at V and 1 base at J, with 6 bases in the middle. This CDR3 spans 12 amino acids. Germline V gives CDR1 MDHEN, CDR2 SYDVKM. The CDR3, as DNA: TGTGCCAGCAGAGAGTTCCAAGAGACCCAGTACTTC. Translation: CASREFQETQYF.

The CDR3 nucleotides read TGTGCCAGCAGTAACCGTACAGGGGCGGGGGCCAACGTCCTGACTTTC. Encoded protein: CASSNRTGAGANVLTF. This rearrangement joins TRBV6-2 or TRBV6-3 to TRBJ2-6; 7 positions match TRBD1. The germline V gene encodes CDR1 MNHEY and CDR2 SVGEGT. The trim removed 5 bases at V and 4 bases at J, leaving 8 bases unmatched. The CDR3 sequence is 16 residues long.

V and J are TRBV7-9 and TRBJ2-7; 8 nucleotides match TRBD1. CDR1 and CDR2 (germline): SEHNR, FQNEAQ (reference sequence). With 4 bases clipped from V and 2 bases from J, the junction kept 7 bases outside the gene matches. The CDR3 runs 15 residues. Written as DNA, the CDR3 is TGTGCCAGCAGCTCCTGGGACAGGCCGCCCTACGAGCAGTACTTC. Its protein product is CASSSWDRPPYEQYF.

This chain joins TRBV10-3 and TRBJ2-7; 10 bases agree with TRBD2. Germline CDR1 is ENHRY and CDR2 is SYGVKD. Germline trimming cut 3 bases from V and 7 bases from J; bases unmatched to any gene: 15. The CDR3 is made up of 17 amino acids. CDR3 DNA: TGTGCCATCAGTGACAGAGCGGGAGGGTACCGTACGTGGGAGCAGTACTTC. Translating gives CAISDRAGGYRTWEQYF.

The chain carries TRBV5-4 and TRBJ2-2; 10 bases match TRBD2. This CDR3 spans 16 amino acids. The trim removed 4 bases at V and 2 bases at J, leaving 5 bases unmatched. From germline, CDR1 is SGHNT and CDR2 YYREEE (reference sequence). For the CDR3, the DNA is TGTGCCAGCAGCCCGATAGCGGGGGGAAACACCGGGGAGCTGTTTTTT. This translates into CASSPIAGGNTGELFF.

CDR3 region: CASSETGGQPQHF. The CDR3 region has the DNA TGTGCCAGCAGCGAAACGGGAGGTCAGCCCCAGCATTTT. The chain is built from TRBV4-2 and TRBJ1-5; D is undetermined. Trimming pared 5 bases from V and 6 bases from J, leaving 11 bases between. Germline CDR1 reads LGHNA; CDR2 reads YNFKEQ. The CDR3 extends over 13 amino acids.

The V and J genes are TRBV7-6 and TRBJ2-7; maybe TRBD2 (6 bases). Germline CDR1 and CDR2: SGHVS and FNYEAQ. Trimming stripped 0 bases from V and 6 bases from J, with 15 bases between. The CDR3 is made up of 15 amino acids. The CDR3 region has the DNA TGTGCCAGCAGCTTAGCGCGGAGGGGCACTCGCGAGCAGTACTTC. Translating it yields CASSLARRGTREQYF.

The chain employs TRBV6-6 and TRBJ1-3, with a weak D call TRBD1 (5 bases). Germline V lookup: CDR1 MNHNY, CDR2 SVGAGI (reference sequence). This CDR3 comprises 16 residues. V lost 0 bases to trimming and J lost 2 bases, with 11 bases between them. The CDR3 sequence: CASSYSSLGAGNTIYF. CDR3 DNA: TGTGCCAGCAGTTACTCGTCATTGGGGGCTGGAAACACCATATATTTT.

V is TRBV6-5 and J is TRBJ1-5; possible D gene TRBD1, 6 bases. The germline V gene has CDR1 MNHEY and CDR2 SVGAGI. Trimming removed 4 bases at V and 6 bases at J, with 13 bases between. This CDR3 is built from 14 residues. CDR3 protein: CASSSTGFGQPQHF. The CDR3 coding sequence is TGTGCCAGCAGTTCTACAGGGTTCGGTCAGCCCCAGCATTTT.

The sample holds one count of this clone. The chain uses TRBV7-2 and TRBJ2-1; 7 positions match TRBD2. Germline loops: CDR1 SGHTA, CDR2 FQGNSA. The CDR3 sequence is 14 residues long. V lost 6 bases, J lost 5 bases, and 7 bases stayed unmatched. This CDR3 is CASRYRLANNEQFF. CDR3 sequence (DNA): TGTGCCAGCAGGTACCGACTAGCTAACAATGAGCAGTTCTTC.

The chain carries TRBV12-5 and TRBJ1-1; 9 nucleotides agree with TRBD1. Germline-derived CDR1 and CDR2 are LGHNT and FRNRAP. This CDR3 contains 13 residues. V dropped 7 bases and J dropped 5; count of bases not matched to a gene: 5. This CDR3 reads CASERQGGTEAFF. The CDR3 bases are TGTGCTAGTGAAAGACAGGGGGGAACTGAAGCTTTCTTT.

The chain is built from TRBV27 and TRBJ1-4, with D possibly matching TRBD1 (5 bases). The CDR3 is 12 residues long. The germline gives CDR1 MNHEY, CDR2 SMNVEV (reference sequence). V dropped 5 bases and J dropped 10 bases, with 11 bases sitting between them. The CDR3 protein is CASSPGLGKLFF. CDR3 in DNA: TGTGCCAGCAGTCCAGGGCTGGGAAAACTGTTTTTT.

J is TRBJ2-2 and V is TRBV6-6; 14 bases are a match to TRBD2. With 5 bases clipped from V and 8 bases from J, the junction kept 10 bases outside the gene matches. From germline, CDR1 is MNHNY and CDR2 SVGAGI (reference sequence). The CDR3 extends over 17 amino acids. The CDR3 nucleotides read TGTGCCAGCAGTCGACTAGCGGGAGGGCGGATTTTGGGGGAGCTGTTTTTT. Translating gives CASSRLAGGRILGELFF.

The chain has TRBV11-2 and TRBJ1-1; weak D call: TRBD1 (6 bases). Germline lookup yields CDR1 SGHAT and CDR2 FQNNGV. The CDR3 totals 17 residues. V was clipped by 1 base and J by 1 base, with 16 bases between them. CDR3 in amino acids: CASSLAVWDTPNTEAFF. The CDR3 DNA is TGTGCCAGCAGCTTAGCGGTCTGGGACACACCGAACACTGAAGCTTTCTTT.

This chain joins TRBV15 and TRBJ1-1; the match to TRBD1 covers 9 bases. Germline-derived CDR1 and CDR2 are LNHNV and YYDKDF (reference sequence). The CDR3 is 15 amino acids. V gave up 5 bases and J gave up 1 base; unmatched junction bases: 5. This CDR3 is CATSRRDRANTEAFF. The CDR3 coding sequence is TGTGCCACCAGCCGAAGGGACAGGGCGAACACTGAAGCTTTCTTT.

The V gene is TRBV24-1, the J gene TRBJ2-3, with D possibly matching TRBD1 (6 bases). Trimming took 3 bases from V and 2 from J, leaving 14 bases between them. CDR1 is KGHDR and CDR2 is SFDVKD in the germline V gene. The CDR3 consists of 16 residues. CDR3: CATSDPRTENTDTQYF. In DNA form, the CDR3 reads TGTGCCACCAGTGATCCCCGGACAGAAAACACAGATACGCAGTATTTT.

CDR3 nucleotide sequence: TGTGCCAGTAGTATAGGCAGGGGGCTTTATGGCTACACCTTC. Protein sequence: CASSIGRGLYGYTF. The chain employs TRBV19 and TRBJ1-2; 8 bases map to TRBD1. Trimming cost V 1 base and J 5 bases; bases outside gene matches: 3. CDR3 size: 14 residues. Looked up from germline, CDR1 is LNHDA and CDR2 is SQIVND (reference sequence).

This clone appeared once. The V and J genes are TRBV5-1 and TRBJ1-4; D possibly corresponds to TRBD1 (6 bases). Trimming stripped 7 bases from V and 8 bases from J, with 18 bases between. This CDR3 has 14 residues. CDR1 and CDR2 (germline): SGHRS, YFSETQ. The CDR3 region is CASRDSQGHEKLFF. The CDR3 DNA reads TGCGCCAGCCGGGACTCACAGGGACACGAAAAACTGTTTTTT. The full variable domain, its missing parts supplied by reference TRBV5-1 and TRBJ1-4, is KAGVTQTPRYLIKTRGQQVTLSCSPISGHRSVSWYQQTPGQGLQFLFEYFSETQRNKGNFPGRFSGRQFSNSRSEMNVSTLELGDSALYLCASRDSQGHEKLFFGSGTQLSVL.

This rearrangement joins TRBV30 to TRBJ2-7; TRBD2 might be the D (6 bases). CDR1 and CDR2 from the germline V gene are GTSNPN and SVGIG (reference sequence). The V and J ends lost 0 bases and 0 bases respectively, with 6 bases between them. The CDR3 is made up of 13 amino acids. The CDR3 loop reads CAWSVEGSYEQYF. The CDR3 DNA reads TGTGCCTGGAGTGTGGAGGGCTCCTACGAGCAGTACTTC.

The chain links TRBV2 to TRBJ2-3; 9 bases line up with TRBD1. This CDR3 spans 15 amino acids. The V gene end was trimmed by 7 bases and the J gene end by 3 bases; junction bases not matched to a gene: 8. Germline V CDR1 and CDR2: SNHLY, FYNNEI. The CDR3 spells CASTPGTGFTDTQYF. CDR3 sequence (DNA): TGTGCCAGCACACCCGGGACAGGGTTTACAGATACGCAGTATTTT.

The rearrangement uses TRBV21-1 and TRBJ2-3. TRBV21-1 is annotated as a pseudogene. The CDR3 is 12 amino acids. The CDR3 bases are TGTGCCGCCGGATATCGCACAGATACGCAGTATTTT. It specifies CAAGYRTDTQYF.

The chain is built from TRBV6-5 and TRBJ1-2; possibly TRBD1 for D (6 bases). The ends were cut back, 7 bases at V and 7 bases at J, with 16 bases in the middle. CDR1 and CDR2 from the germline V gene are MNHEY and SVGAGI. CDR3 length: 13 amino acids. In nucleotides, the CDR3 is TGTGCCAGCAATTATGACAGGCATCGTGGCTACACCTTC. Amino acid sequence: CASNYDRHRGYTF.